A selection of T cell receptor beta chains follows, all from one sample in a study of blood T cell repertoires in COVID-19. This table comes from immunoSEQ multiplex PCR, and its TCRdb copy is limited to in-frame clones, with some not included. The profile shows about 120,000 clones, around 76% of them singletons. Sample: peripheral blood. The receptors were sampled from a man in his 70s with acute or convalescent COVID-19. The CDR3 runs from the conserved cysteine through the conserved F or W. The D gene is left open where the match is weak. The listing skips clone size in some rows; elsewhere it reads once, few, many or a size class.

D	size	V	J	CDR3	DNA
TRBD1	-	TRBV4-3	TRBJ2-7	CASSSRDRDHEQYF	TGCGCCAGCAGCTCCCGGGACAGGGACCACGAGCAGTACTTC
-	-	TRBV2	TRBJ2-1	CASSDVQVYNEQFF	TGTGCCAGCAGTGATGTACAGGTCTACAATGAGCAGTTCTTC
TRBD1	-	TRBV9	TRBJ1-4	CASSPGTGGGDNEKLFF	TGTGCCAGCAGCCCCGGGACAGGGGGCGGTGATAATGAAAAACTGTTTTTT
-	-	TRBV30	TRBJ1-6	CAWSVLGNSPLHF	TGTGCCTGGAGTGTACTAGGGAATTCACCCCTCCACTTT
TRBD1	-	TRBV6-2/TRBV6-3	TRBJ1-5	CASSYRGPSNQPQHF	TGTGCCAGCAGTTACAGGGGGCCAAGCAATCAGCCCCAGCATTTT
-	-	TRBV12-3/TRBV12-4	TRBJ2-5	CASSLGQKETQYF	TGTGCCAGCAGCCTTGGACAGAAAGAGACCCAGTACTTC
-	once	TRBV7-2	TRBJ1-5	CASSLRENHQPQHF	TGTGCCAGCAGCTTAAGGGAGAACCATCAGCCCCAGCATTTT
-	-	TRBV7-2	TRBJ2-1	CASSLGVGTFNEQFF	TGTGCCAGCAGCTTAGGAGTTGGGACTTTCAATGAGCAGTTCTTC
TRBD1	-	TRBV19	TRBJ1-2	CASRRQGSNDGYTF	TGTGCCAGTAGGAGACAGGGTTCCAACGATGGCTACACCTTC
-	once	TRBV5-6	TRBJ2-7	CASSLSRSYEQYF	TGTGCCAGCAGCTTGAGCCGGTCCTACGAGCAGTACTTC